The T cell receptor beta chain described here comes from a study of T-cell memory formation after mild COVID-19. TCRdb redid the calling of the 5' RACE reads with MiXCR, one entry per CDR3 protein. The data show about half a million distinct CDR3 sequences, about 20% seen once. In germline, CDR1 is LNHDA, CDR2 SQIVND (reference sequence). Trimming pared 4 bases from V and 4 bases from J, leaving 11 bases between. The CDR3 totals 13 residues. The source is an adult woman who had mild COVID-19 (a few samples of this study predate the infection). Cell type and time point are not known. The specimen was PBMCs or a T cell subset sorted from them (not recorded which). The chain is built from TRBV19 and TRBJ2-7; D gene ambiguous. The CDR3 bases are TGTGCCAGTAGTAGGGGTGAGAGATACGAGCAGTACTTC. It codes for CASSRGERYEQYF.